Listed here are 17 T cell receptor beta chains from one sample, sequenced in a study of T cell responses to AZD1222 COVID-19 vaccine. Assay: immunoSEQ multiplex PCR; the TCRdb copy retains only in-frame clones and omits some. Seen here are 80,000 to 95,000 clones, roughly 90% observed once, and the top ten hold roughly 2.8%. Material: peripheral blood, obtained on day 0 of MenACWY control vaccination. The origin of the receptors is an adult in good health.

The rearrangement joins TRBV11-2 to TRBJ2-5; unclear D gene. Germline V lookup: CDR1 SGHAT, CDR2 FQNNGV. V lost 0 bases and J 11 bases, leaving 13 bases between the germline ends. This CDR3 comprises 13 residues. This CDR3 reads CASSLDKPGYQYF. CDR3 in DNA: TGTGCCAGCAGCTTAGATAAACCCGGCTATCAGTACTTC.

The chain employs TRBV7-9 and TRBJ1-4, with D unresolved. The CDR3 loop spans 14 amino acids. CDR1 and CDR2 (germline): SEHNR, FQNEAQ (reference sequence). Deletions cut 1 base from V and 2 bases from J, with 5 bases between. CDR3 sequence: CASSLGRTNEKLFF. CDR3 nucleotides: TGTGCCAGCAGCTTAGGCCGTACTAATGAAAAACTGTTTTTT.

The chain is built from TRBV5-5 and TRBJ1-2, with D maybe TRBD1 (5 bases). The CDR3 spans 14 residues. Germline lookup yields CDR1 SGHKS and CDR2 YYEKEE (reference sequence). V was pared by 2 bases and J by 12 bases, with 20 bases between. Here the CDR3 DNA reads TGTGCCAGCAGCTTCCACGGATACCCCCTGGGGGACACCTTC. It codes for CASSFHGYPLGDTF.

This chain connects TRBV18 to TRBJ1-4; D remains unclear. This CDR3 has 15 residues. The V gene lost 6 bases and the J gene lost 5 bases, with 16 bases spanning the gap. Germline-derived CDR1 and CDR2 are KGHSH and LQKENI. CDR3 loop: CASSQTWVQNEKLFF. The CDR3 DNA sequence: TGTGCCAGCTCGCAGACTTGGGTTCAAAATGAAAAACTGTTTTTT. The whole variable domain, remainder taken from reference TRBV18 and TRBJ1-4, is NAGVMQNPRHLVRRRGQEARLRCSPMKGHSHVYWYRQLPEEGLKFMVYLQKENIIDESGMPKERFSAEFPKEGPSILRIQQVVRGDSAAYFCASSQTWVQNEKLFFGSGTQLSVL.

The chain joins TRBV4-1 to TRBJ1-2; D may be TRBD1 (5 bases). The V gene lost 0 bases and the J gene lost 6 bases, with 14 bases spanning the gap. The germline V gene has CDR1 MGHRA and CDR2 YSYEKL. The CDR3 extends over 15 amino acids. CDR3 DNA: TGCGCCAGCAGCCAAGACCGGGACGGGATCGATGGCTACACCTTC. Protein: CASSQDRDGIDGYTF.

DNA for the CDR3: TGTGCCAGCAGCCTAGAGTTGTCTGAAGCTTTCTTT. This sequence encodes CASSLELSEAFF. The V call is TRBV5-4, the J call TRBJ1-1; D not resolved. V was trimmed by 4 bases and J by 6 bases, leaving 10 bases between them. CDR3 length equals 12 residues. Germline loops: CDR1 SGHNT, CDR2 YYREEE (reference sequence). Drawing the rest from reference TRBV5-4 and TRBJ1-1, the complete variable domain is ETGVTQSPTHLIKTRGQQVTLRCSSQSGHNTVSWYQQALGQGPQFIFQYYREEENGRGNFPPRFSGLQFPNYSSELNVNALELDDSALYLCASSLELSEAFFGQGTRLTVV.

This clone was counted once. CDR3: CASSQGVMDRGAEQYF. The CDR3 region has the DNA TGTGCCAGCAGCCAAGGGGTTATGGACAGGGGGGCTGAGCAGTACTTC. This sequence joins TRBV3-1 (or the pseudogene TRBV3-2) and TRBJ2-7; 10 bases fit TRBD1. Losses at the gene ends were 1 base for V and 7 bases for J; bases not matched to a gene: 10. The CDR3 is 16 residues long. CDR1 and CDR2 from the germline V gene are LGHDT and YNNKEL (reference sequence).

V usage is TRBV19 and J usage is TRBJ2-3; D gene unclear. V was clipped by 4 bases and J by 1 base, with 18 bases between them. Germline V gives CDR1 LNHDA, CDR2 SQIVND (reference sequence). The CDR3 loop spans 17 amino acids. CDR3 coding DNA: TGTGCCAGTAGTAGCATTAGGGTGAAGGTGGGCACAGATACGCAGTATTTT. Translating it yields CASSSIRVKVGTDTQYF.

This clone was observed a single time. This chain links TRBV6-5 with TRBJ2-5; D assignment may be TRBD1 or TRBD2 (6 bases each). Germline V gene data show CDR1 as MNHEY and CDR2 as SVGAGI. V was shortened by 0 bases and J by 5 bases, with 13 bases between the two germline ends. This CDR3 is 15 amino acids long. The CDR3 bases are TGTGCCAGCAGTTACTCCGGGGGCCTTGAGGAGACCCAGTACTTC. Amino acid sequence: CASSYSGGLEETQYF.

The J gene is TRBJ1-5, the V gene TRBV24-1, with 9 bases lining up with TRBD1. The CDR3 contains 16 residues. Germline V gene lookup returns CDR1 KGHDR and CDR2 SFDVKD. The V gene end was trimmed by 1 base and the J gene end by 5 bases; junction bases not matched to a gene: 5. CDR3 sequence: CATSDLLRTGDQPQHF. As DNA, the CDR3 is TGTGCCACCAGTGATTTACTGAGGACAGGGGATCAGCCCCAGCATTTT.

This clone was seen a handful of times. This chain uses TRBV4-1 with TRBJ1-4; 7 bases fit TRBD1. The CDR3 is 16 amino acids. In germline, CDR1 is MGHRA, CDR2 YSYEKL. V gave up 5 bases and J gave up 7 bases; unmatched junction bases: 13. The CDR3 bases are TGCGCCAGCAGCGAGAGCCCTTCCCGGACAGGTGAAAAACTGTTTTTT. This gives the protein CASSESPSRTGEKLFF.

The chain's CDR3 is CASETGGANEKLFF. CDR3 in DNA: TGTGCCAGTGAGACAGGAGGAGCTAATGAAAAACTGTTTTTT. This sequence joins TRBV28 and TRBJ1-4; D possibly corresponds to TRBD1 (6 bases). With 9 bases removed from V and 3 bases from J, the gap between germline ends came to 14 bases. The CDR3 sequence is 14 residues long. Looked up from germline, CDR1 is MDHEN and CDR2 is SYDVKM.

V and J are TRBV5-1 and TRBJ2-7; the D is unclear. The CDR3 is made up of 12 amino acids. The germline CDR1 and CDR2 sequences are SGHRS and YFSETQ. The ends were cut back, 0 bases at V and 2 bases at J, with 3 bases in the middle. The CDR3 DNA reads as TGCGCCAGCAGCTTGGGGACCTACGAGCAGTACTTC. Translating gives CASSLGTYEQYF.

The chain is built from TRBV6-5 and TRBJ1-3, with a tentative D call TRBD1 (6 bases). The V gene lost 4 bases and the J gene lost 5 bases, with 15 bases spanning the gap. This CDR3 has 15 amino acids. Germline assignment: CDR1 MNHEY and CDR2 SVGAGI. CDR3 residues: CASSSLTGRRNTIYF. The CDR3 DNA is TGTGCCAGCAGTTCCCTGACAGGTAGAAGAAACACCATATATTTT.

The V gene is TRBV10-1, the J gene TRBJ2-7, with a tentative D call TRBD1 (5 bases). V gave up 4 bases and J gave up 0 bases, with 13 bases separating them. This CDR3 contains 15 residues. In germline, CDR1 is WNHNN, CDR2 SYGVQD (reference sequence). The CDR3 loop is CASSVGRATSYEQYF. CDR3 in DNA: TGCGCCAGCAGTGTCGGCAGGGCCACCTCCTACGAGCAGTACTTC.

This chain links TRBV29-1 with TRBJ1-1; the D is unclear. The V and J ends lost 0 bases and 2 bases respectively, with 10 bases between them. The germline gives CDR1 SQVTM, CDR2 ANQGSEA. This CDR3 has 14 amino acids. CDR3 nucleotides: TGCAGCGTTGAAGACAGAGGGCGAAACACTGAAGCTTTCTTT. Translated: CSVEDRGRNTEAFF.

The CDR3 DNA reads TGTGCCAGCAGCCGGACTTTCAACAATGAGCAGTTCTTC. Translation gives CASSRTFNNEQFF. The rearrangement joins TRBV12-3 or TRBV12-4 to TRBJ2-1; D possibly corresponds to TRBD2 (5 bases). V was cut by 6 bases and J by 5 bases, with 11 bases left in between. This CDR3 is 13 amino acids long.